The 20 T cell receptor beta chains below come from one sample, sequenced in a study of shared clonotypes between healthy human individuals. Produced via immunoSEQ multiplex PCR; TCRdb's table is partial and in-frame only. The data contain more than 500,000 clones, more than 95% of them singletons. Sequences were obtained from naive CD4+ T cells sorted from blood. Stated subset: CD45RA+ positively selected. The receptors were gathered from a woman aged 25 to 39 in good health.

This chain joins TRBV5-1 and TRBJ2-1; D gene unclear. The CDR3 has 14 amino acids. Deletions cut 7 bases from V and 7 bases from J, with 18 bases between. The V gene's germline CDR1 is SGHRS and CDR2 YFSETQ. CDR3 in DNA: TGCGCCAGCGGAGTACCGGAACTCCGTAATGAGCAGTTCTTC. Translating gives CASGVPELRNEQFF. Combining the CDR3 with reference TRBV5-1 and TRBJ2-1 gives the whole variable domain KAGVTQTPRYLIKTRGQQVTLSCSPISGHRSVSWYQQTPGQGLQFLFEYFSETQRNKGNFPGRFSGRQFSNSRSEMNVSTLELGDSALYLCASGVPELRNEQFFGPGTRLTVL.

The genes are TRBV19 and TRBJ2-7; the D is unclear. Trimming took 1 base from V and 2 from J, leaving 12 bases between them. The CDR3 has 15 amino acids. Per the germline V gene, CDR1 is LNHDA and CDR2 is SQIVND (reference sequence). In DNA form, the CDR3 reads TGTGCCAGTAGTATAGCGGTCCAGGCCGCCTACGAGCAGTACTTC. Amino acids: CASSIAVQAAYEQYF.

The chain combines TRBV5-5 with TRBJ2-7; 7 positions agree with TRBD2. Germline V gives CDR1 SGHKS, CDR2 YYEKEE (reference sequence). Trimming at V came to 1 base and at J to 2 bases, leaving 9 bases not matched to a gene. CDR3 size: 16 residues. The CDR3: CASSLMVASGPYEQYF. The CDR3 region has the DNA TGTGCCAGCAGCTTGATGGTGGCTAGCGGACCCTACGAGCAGTACTTC. The full variable domain, in which reference TRBV5-5 and TRBJ2-7 provide the parts outside the CDR3, is DAGVTQSPTHLIKTRGQQVTLRCSPISGHKSVSWYQQVLGQGPQFIFQYYEKEERGRGNFPDRFSARQFPNYSSELNVNALLLGDSALYLCASSLMVASGPYEQYFGPGTRLTVT.

The chain employs TRBV7-6 and TRBJ2-3, with D possibly matching TRBD2 (5 bases). The V end was cut by 4 bases, the J end by 2 bases, with 16 bases between. This CDR3 spans 16 amino acids. CDR1 SGHVS and CDR2 FNYEAQ come from the germline V gene. This chain's CDR3 is CASSSKSGAPTDTQYF. For the CDR3, the DNA is TGTGCCAGCAGCTCAAAGAGCGGAGCCCCCACAGATACGCAGTATTTT.

CDR3 coding DNA: TGTGCCAGCAGCGCGGGGAGAAGCAATCAGCCCCAGCATTTT. This sequence encodes CASSAGRSNQPQHF. This sequence joins TRBV6-5 and TRBJ1-5; D unclear. Trimming stripped 6 bases from V and 1 base from J, with 10 bases between. Germline loops: CDR1 MNHEY, CDR2 SVGAGI. This CDR3 is built from 14 residues.

This chain uses TRBV11-3 with TRBJ2-3; 14 nucleotides match TRBD2. CDR1 and CDR2 (germline): SGHNT, YENEEA. The length of the CDR3 is 17 residues. After removal of 5 bases from V and 4 bases from J, the junction contained 8 bases not matched to a gene. CDR3 loop: CASSAGTSGRGADTQYF. The CDR3 bases are TGTGCCAGCAGCGCCGGGACTAGCGGGAGAGGGGCAGATACGCAGTATTTT.

CDR3 protein: CARRGPRLFF. CDR3 sequence (DNA): TGTGCCAGGCGGGGACCGAGGCTGTTTTTT. This chain links TRBV7-7 with TRBJ2-2; D is possibly TRBD2 (6 bases). V was trimmed by 9 bases and J by 13 bases, leaving 12 bases between them. CDR3 length: 10 amino acids. Germline loops: CDR1 SSHAT, CDR2 FNYEAQ (reference sequence). The full variable domain, rest sourced from reference TRBV7-7 and TRBJ2-2, is GAGVSQSPRYKVTKRGQDVTLRCDPISSHATLYWYQQALGQGPEFLTYFNYEAQPDKSGLPSDRFSAERPEGSISTLTIQRTEQRDSAMYRCARRGPRLFFGEGSRLTVL.

As regards this clone: Other DNA sequences in the sample encode the same CDR3. The chain couples TRBV4-1 to TRBJ1-3; D is unresolved. CDR1 and CDR2 (germline): MGHRA, YSYEKL. There are 15 residues in the CDR3. Trimming cost V 1 base and J 4 bases, with 11 bases left between them. The CDR3 loop reads CASSQGGLSGNTIYF. CDR3 coding DNA: TGCGCCAGCAGCCAAGGGGGTCTCTCGGGAAACACCATATATTTT.

CDR3: CASSLDNEQFF. The CDR3 nucleotides read TGTGCCAGCAGCTTGGACAATGAGCAGTTCTTC. The V call is TRBV4-2, the J call TRBJ2-1, with D hard to call. The CDR3 is 11 residues long. Trimming removed 5 bases at V and 5 bases at J, with 4 bases between. Germline V gene sequence: CDR1 LGHNA, CDR2 YNFKEQ.

V gene TRBV4-2 combines with J gene TRBJ2-3, with 11 bases matching TRBD2. Germline CDR1 is LGHNA and CDR2 is YNFKEQ. Germline trimming cut 2 bases from V and 2 bases from J; bases unmatched to any gene: 6. The CDR3 has 17 amino acids. The CDR3 loop reads CASSQFLTSGTTDTQYF. CDR3 nucleotide sequence: TGTGCCAGCAGCCAATTTTTGACTAGCGGGACCACAGATACGCAGTATTTT.

The chain uses TRBV5-1 and TRBJ2-2; TRBD1 aligns across 11 bases. CDR1 and CDR2 (germline): SGHRS, YFSETQ. Losses at the gene ends were 4 bases for V and 2 bases for J; bases not matched to a gene: 7. The CDR3 covers 17 residues. This CDR3 reads CASSPTGQGANTGELFF. CDR3 DNA: TGCGCCAGCAGCCCCACCGGACAGGGGGCAAACACCGGGGAGCTGTTTTTT.

The rearrangement joins TRBV28 to TRBJ1-2, with D unclear. Trimming took off 8 bases at V and 5 bases at J, with 9 bases between the two ends. Germline V gene lookup returns CDR1 MDHEN and CDR2 SYDVKM. The CDR3 sequence is 11 residues long. CDR3 sequence: CASALGYGYTF. CDR3 nucleotide sequence: TGTGCCAGCGCTCTCGGGTATGGCTACACCTTC.

CDR3 region: CASSNHPDTQYF. For the CDR3, the DNA is TGTGCCAGCAGCAACCACCCAGATACGCAGTATTTT. The V and J genes are TRBV7-2 and TRBJ2-3; D is ambiguous. CDR1 is SGHTA and CDR2 is FQGNSA in the germline V gene. The V end lost 5 bases, the J end lost 4 bases, and 7 bases lay between the germline ends. The CDR3 runs to 12 residues.

This clone was detected only once. The junction differs from germline at one of its ends, possibly a read error. The V call is TRBV7-3, the J call TRBJ1-2, with D unclear. Germline CDR1 is SGHTA and CDR2 is FQGTGA. This CDR3 spans 12 amino acids. The CDR3 sequence: CASSTPAGRLRF. The CDR3 nucleotides read TGTGCCAGCAGCACCCCCGCCGGGAGACTCCGCTTC.

The rearrangement joins TRBV12-5 to TRBJ2-5; unclear D gene. CDR3 length: 13 residues. V lost 7 bases, J lost 1 base, and 10 bases lay in between. CDR1 is LGHNT, CDR2 FRNRAP, per germline. CDR3 coding DNA: TGTGCTAGTGCCCCATGGGCCCAAGAGACCCAGTACTTC. This gives the protein CASAPWAQETQYF.

The chain links TRBV27 to TRBJ2-7; 7 nucleotides agree with TRBD1. From germline, CDR1 is MNHEY and CDR2 SMNVEV (reference sequence). Losses at the gene ends were 11 bases for V and 0 bases for J; bases not matched to a gene: 31. The CDR3 spans 21 residues. CDR3 protein: CAHQLESNRGTNPLYSYEQYF. The CDR3 coding sequence is TGTGCCCACCAGCTAGAATCCAACAGGGGAACTAACCCCCTATACTCCTACGAGCAGTACTTC.

This chain uses TRBV6-6 with TRBJ2-3, with 9 bases fitting TRBD1. Germline V gives CDR1 MNHNY, CDR2 SVGAGI (reference sequence). This CDR3 has 14 residues. V shed 4 bases, J shed 4 bases, and the junction held 3 bases outside the gene matches. The CDR3 DNA sequence: TGTGCCAGCAGTTTAAGGACAGGGGCAGATACGCAGTATTTT. Its protein product is CASSLRTGADTQYF.

This chain joins TRBV28 and TRBJ1-1; no definite D call. Germline V gene lookup returns CDR1 MDHEN and CDR2 SYDVKM. This CDR3 region has 12 residues. V was pared by 7 bases and J by 1 base, with 7 bases between. The CDR3 spells CASTTSNTEAFF. CDR3 sequence (DNA): TGTGCCAGCACGACGTCGAACACTGAAGCTTTCTTT.

The CDR3 spells CASRGGGDINTEAFF. Here the CDR3 DNA reads TGTGCCAGCAGAGGGGGAGGGGACATTAACACTGAAGCTTTCTTT. The V gene is TRBV28, the J gene TRBJ1-1; D perhaps matches TRBD1 (6 bases). This CDR3 contains 15 residues. V gave up 6 bases and J gave up 2 bases, with 16 bases separating them. Germline-derived CDR1 and CDR2 are MDHEN and SYDVKM.

This clone was recorded only once. The chain has TRBV5-1 and TRBJ2-1; TRBD2 agrees at 7 bases. The CDR3 has 16 amino acids. The V segment lost 1 base and the J segment 0 bases; nucleotides outside the gene matches: 4. Germline V gene lookup returns CDR1 SGHRS and CDR2 YFSETQ. The CDR3 nucleotides are TGCGCCAGCAGCTTGCTAGCGGCTAGCTCCTACAATGAGCAGTTCTTC. This gives the protein CASSLLAASSYNEQFF.